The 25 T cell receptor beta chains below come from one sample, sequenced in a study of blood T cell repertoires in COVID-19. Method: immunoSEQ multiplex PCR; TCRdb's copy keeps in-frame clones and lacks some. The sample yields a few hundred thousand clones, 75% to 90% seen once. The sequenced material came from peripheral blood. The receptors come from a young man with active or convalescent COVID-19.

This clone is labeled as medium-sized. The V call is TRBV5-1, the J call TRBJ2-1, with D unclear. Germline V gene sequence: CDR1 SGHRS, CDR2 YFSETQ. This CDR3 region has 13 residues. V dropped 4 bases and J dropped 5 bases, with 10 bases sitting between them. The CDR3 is CASSQVTDNEQFF. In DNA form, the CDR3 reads TGCGCCAGCAGCCAGGTCACTGACAATGAGCAGTTCTTC.

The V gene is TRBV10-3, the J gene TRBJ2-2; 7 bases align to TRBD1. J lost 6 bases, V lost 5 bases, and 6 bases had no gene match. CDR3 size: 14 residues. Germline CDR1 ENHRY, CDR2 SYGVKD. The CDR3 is CAISPSDRAGELFF. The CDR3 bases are TGTGCCATCAGTCCATCCGACAGGGCCGGGGAGCTGTTTTTT.

The CDR3: CASSLGGTAEAFF. As DNA, the CDR3 is TGTGCCAGCTCACTGGGTGGTACAGCTGAAGCTTTCTTT. The chain couples TRBV18 to TRBJ1-1; no definite D call. Trimming cost V 4 bases and J 6 bases, with 12 bases left between them. Per germline, CDR1 KGHSH and CDR2 LQKENI. The CDR3 loop spans 13 amino acids.

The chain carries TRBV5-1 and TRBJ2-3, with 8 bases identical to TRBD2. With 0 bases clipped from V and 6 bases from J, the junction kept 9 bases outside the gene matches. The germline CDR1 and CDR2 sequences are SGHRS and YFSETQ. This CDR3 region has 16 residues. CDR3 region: CASSLGVAGNVDTQYF. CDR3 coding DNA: TGCGCCAGCAGCTTGGGGGTAGCGGGGAACGTTGATACGCAGTATTTT.

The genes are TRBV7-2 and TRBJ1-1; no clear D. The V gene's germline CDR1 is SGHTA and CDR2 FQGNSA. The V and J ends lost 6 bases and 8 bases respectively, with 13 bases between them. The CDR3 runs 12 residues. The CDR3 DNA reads TGTGCCAGCAGGTCCGGTGGGCAGGAAGCTTTCTTT. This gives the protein CASRSGGQEAFF. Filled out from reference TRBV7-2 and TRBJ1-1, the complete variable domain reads GAGVSQSPSNKVTEKGKDVELRCDPISGHTALYWYRQSLGQGLEFLIYFQGNSAPDKSGLPSDRFSAERTGGSVSTLTIQRTQQEDSAVYLCASRSGGQEAFFGQGTRLTVV.

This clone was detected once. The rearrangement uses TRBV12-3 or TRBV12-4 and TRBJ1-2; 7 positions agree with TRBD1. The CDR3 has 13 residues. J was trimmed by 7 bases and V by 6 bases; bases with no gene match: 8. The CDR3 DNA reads TGTGCCAGCAGCGCTATCGGACAGGTTGGCTACACCTTC. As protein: CASSAIGQVGYTF.

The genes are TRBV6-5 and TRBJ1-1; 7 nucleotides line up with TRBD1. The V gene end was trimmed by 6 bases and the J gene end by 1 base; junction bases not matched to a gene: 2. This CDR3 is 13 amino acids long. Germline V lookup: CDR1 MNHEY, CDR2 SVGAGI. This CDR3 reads CASSRGENTEAFF. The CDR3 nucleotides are TGTGCCAGCAGCAGGGGGGAGAACACTGAAGCTTTCTTT.

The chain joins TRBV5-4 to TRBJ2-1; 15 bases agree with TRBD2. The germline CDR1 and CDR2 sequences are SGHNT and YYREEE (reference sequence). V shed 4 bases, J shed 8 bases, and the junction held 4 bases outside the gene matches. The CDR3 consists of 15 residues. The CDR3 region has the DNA TGTGCCAGCAGCAGGACTAGCGGGGGGGCCCATGAGCAGTTCTTC. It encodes CASSRTSGGAHEQFF.

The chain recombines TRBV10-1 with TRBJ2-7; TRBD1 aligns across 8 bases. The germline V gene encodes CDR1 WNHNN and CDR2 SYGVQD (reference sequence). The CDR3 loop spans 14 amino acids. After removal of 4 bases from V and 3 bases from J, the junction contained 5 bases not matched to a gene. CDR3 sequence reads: CASSGTGTGYEQYF. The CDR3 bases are TGCGCCAGCAGTGGGACAGGGACAGGCTACGAGCAGTACTTC.

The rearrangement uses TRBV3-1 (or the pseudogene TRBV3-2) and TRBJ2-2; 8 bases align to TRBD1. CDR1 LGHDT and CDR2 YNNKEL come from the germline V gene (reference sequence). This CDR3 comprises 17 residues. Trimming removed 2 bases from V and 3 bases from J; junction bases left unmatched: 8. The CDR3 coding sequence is TGTGCCAGCAGCCAACTTCGTTCGGGACAGGACACCGGGGAGCTGTTTTTT. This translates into CASSQLRSGQDTGELFF.

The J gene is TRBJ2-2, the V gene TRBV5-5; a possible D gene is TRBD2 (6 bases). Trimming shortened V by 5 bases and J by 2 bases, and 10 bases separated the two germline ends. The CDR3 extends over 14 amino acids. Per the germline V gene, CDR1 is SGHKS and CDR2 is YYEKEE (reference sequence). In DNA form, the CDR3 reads TGTGCCAGCAGTCGGGACTCTAACACCGGGGAGCTGTTTTTT. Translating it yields CASSRDSNTGELFF.

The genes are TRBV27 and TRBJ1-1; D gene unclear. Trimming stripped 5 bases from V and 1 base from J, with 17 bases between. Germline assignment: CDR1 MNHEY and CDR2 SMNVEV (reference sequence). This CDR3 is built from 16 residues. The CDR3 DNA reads TGTGCCAGCAGTAGCCTGATGAGCAGAGGGAACACTGAAGCTTTCTTT. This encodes CASSSLMSRGNTEAFF.

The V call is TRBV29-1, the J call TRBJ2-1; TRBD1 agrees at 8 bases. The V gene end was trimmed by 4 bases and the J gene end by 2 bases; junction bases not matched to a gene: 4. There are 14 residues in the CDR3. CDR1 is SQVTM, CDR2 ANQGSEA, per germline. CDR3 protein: CSVAGTGAYNEQFF. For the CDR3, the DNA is TGCAGCGTTGCCGGGACAGGCGCCTACAATGAGCAGTTCTTC.

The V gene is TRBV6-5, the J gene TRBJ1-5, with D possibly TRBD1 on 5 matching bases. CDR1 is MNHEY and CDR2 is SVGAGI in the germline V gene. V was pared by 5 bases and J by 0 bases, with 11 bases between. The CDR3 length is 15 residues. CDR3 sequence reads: CASSIAGPSNQPQHF. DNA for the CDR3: TGTGCCAGCAGTATAGCGGGGCCTAGCAATCAGCCCCAGCATTTT.

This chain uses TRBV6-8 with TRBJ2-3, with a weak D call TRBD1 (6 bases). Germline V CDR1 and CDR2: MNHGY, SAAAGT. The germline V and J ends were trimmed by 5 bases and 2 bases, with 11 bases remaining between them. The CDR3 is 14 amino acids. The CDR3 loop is CASSNRDNTDTQYF. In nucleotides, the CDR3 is TGTGCCAGCAGTAACCGGGACAACACAGATACGCAGTATTTT.

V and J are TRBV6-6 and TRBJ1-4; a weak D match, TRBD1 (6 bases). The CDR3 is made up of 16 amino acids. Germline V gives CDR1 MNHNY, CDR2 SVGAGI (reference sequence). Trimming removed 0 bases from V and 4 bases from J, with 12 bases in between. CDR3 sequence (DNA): TGTGCCAGCAGTTACTCGGGACAAGATGGTAATGAAAAACTGTTTTTT. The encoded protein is CASSYSGQDGNEKLFF.

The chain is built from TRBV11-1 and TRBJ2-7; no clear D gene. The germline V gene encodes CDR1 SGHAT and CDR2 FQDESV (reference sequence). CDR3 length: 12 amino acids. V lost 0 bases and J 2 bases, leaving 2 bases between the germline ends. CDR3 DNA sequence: TGTGCCAGCAGCTTAGCCGCCTACGAGCAGTACTTC. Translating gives CASSLAAYEQYF. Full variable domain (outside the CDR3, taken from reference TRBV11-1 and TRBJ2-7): EAEVAQSPRYKITEKSQAVAFWCDPISGHATLYWYRQILGQGPELLVQFQDESVVDDSQLPKDRFSAERLKGVDSTLKIQPAELGDSAMYLCASSLAAYEQYFGPGTRLTVT.

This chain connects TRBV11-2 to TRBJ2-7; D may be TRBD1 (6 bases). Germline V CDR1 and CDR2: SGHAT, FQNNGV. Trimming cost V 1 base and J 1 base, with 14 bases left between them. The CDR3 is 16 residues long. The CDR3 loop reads CASSLGAGQPSYEQYF. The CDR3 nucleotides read TGTGCCAGCAGCTTAGGAGCTGGACAGCCTTCCTACGAGCAGTACTTC.

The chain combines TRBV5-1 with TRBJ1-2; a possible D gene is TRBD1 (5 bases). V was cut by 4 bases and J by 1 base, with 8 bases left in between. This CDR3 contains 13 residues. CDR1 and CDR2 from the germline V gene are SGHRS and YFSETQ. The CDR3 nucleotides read TGCGCCAGCAGCGCCCAGGGTAACTATGGCTACACCTTC. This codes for CASSAQGNYGYTF.

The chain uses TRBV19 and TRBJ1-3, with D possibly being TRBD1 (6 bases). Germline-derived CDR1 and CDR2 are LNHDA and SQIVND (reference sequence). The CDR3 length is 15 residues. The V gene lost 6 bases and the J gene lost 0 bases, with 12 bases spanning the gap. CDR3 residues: CASRPDSRSGNTIYF. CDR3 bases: TGTGCCAGTAGGCCGGACAGCCGCTCTGGAAACACCATATATTTT. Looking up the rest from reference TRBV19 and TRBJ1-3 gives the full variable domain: DGGITQSPKYLFRKEGQNVTLSCEQNLNHDAMYWYRQDPGQGLRLIYYSQIVNDFQKGDIAEGYSVSREKKESFPLTVTSAQKNPTAFYLCASRPDSRSGNTIYFGEGSWLTVV.

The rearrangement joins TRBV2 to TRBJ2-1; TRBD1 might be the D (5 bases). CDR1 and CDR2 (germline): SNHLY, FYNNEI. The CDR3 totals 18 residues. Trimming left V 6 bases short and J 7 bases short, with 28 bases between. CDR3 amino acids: CASRLQTTEKDMVNEQFF. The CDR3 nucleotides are TGTGCCAGCAGACTACAGACGACAGAGAAGGACATGGTAAATGAGCAGTTCTTC.

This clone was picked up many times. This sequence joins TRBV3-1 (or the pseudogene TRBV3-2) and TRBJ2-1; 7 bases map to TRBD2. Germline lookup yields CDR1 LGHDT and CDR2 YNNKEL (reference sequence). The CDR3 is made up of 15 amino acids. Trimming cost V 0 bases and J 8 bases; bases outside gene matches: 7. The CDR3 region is CASSQERGVMYEQFF. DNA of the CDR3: TGTGCCAGCAGCCAAGAACGGGGGGTTATGTATGAGCAGTTCTTC.

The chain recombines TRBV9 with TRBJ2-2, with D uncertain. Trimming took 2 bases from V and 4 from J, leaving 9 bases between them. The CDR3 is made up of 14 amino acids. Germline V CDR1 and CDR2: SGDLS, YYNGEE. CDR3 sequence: CASSVARVTGELFF. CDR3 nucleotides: TGTGCCAGCAGCGTGGCCCGGGTCACCGGGGAGCTGTTTTTT. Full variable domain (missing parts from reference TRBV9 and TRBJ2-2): DSGVTQTPKHLITATGQRVTLRCSPRSGDLSVYWYQQSLDQGLQFLIQYYNGEERAKGNILERFSAQQFPDLHSELNLSSLELGDSALYFCASSVARVTGELFFGEGSRLTVL.

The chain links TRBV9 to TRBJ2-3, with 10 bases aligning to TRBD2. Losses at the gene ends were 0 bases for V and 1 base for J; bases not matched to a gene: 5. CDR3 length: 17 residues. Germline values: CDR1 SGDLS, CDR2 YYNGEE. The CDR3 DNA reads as TGTGCCAGCAGCGTAGCTTTAGCGGGGGGAGGCACAGATACGCAGTATTTT. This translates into CASSVALAGGGTDTQYF.

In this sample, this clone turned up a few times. The CDR3 loop is CASSPAQANQPQHF. The CDR3 region has the DNA TGTGCCAGCTCACCGGCTCAGGCCAATCAGCCCCAGCATTTT. V is TRBV18 and J is TRBJ1-5; D unresolved. The CDR3 consists of 14 residues. V lost 3 bases, J lost 3 bases, and 9 bases lay in between. Per germline, CDR1 KGHSH and CDR2 LQKENI.